Listed below are T cell receptor beta chains from one sample, sequenced in a study of blood T cell repertoires in COVID-19. Generated by immunoSEQ multiplex PCR, the TCRdb table keeps only in-frame clones and is missing some. This table has about 170,000 clones, 85% appearing once. Sample: peripheral blood. These receptors came from a human donor with acute or convalescent COVID-19. The donor label of this sample is uncertain. CDR3s include the opening cysteine and the closing phenylalanine or tryptophan. A D gene is named only where the DNA matches it firmly. Not every row has a clone size; where given, it reads once, few, many or a size class.

clone_size	v_call	j_call	d_call	cdr3_aa	cdr3_nt
-	TRBV13	TRBJ2-1	TRBD1	CASSSGQPYNEQFF	TGTGCCAGCAGCTCGGGACAGCCTTACAATGAGCAGTTCTTC
-	TRBV5-4	TRBJ1-4	-	CASSPGGGLGEKLFF	TGTGCCAGCAGCCCGGGGGGGGGACTGGGTGAAAAACTGTTTTTT
-	TRBV7-2	TRBJ1-5	-	CASSYLTGSNQPQHF	TGTGCCAGCAGCTACCTTACGGGATCTAATCAGCCCCAGCATTTT
-	TRBV6-5	TRBJ2-7	TRBD1	CASRPRTGTSYEQYF	TGTGCCAGCAGGCCCAGGACAGGGACTTCCTACGAGCAGTACTTC
-	TRBV7-8	TRBJ2-7	TRBD2	CASSRAGGSYEQYF	TGTGCCAGCAGCCGTGCGGGGGGCTCCTACGAGCAGTACTTC
-	TRBV5-4	TRBJ2-1	TRBD2	CASRPGTSGYNEQFF	TGTGCCAGCAGGCCCGGGACTAGCGGCTACAATGAGCAGTTCTTC
few	TRBV5-1	TRBJ2-7	TRBD2	CASSLQSTSGQYEQYF	TGCGCCAGCAGCTTACAATCGACTAGCGGGCAATACGAGCAGTACTTC
-	TRBV30	TRBJ2-3	TRBD1	CAWSRGQGGSPDTQYF	TGTGCCTGGAGTCGAGGACAGGGAGGATCACCAGATACGCAGTATTTT
-	TRBV7-3	TRBJ2-1	-	CASSFTGGVGNEQFF	TGTGCCAGCAGCTTCACCGGCGGGGTTGGAAATGAGCAGTTCTTC
-	TRBV3-1/TRBV3-2	TRBJ2-5	TRBD1	CASSPLDWDSGETQYF	TGTGCCAGCAGCCCACTCGACTGGGACAGTGGGGAGACCCAGTACTTC
-	TRBV7-9	TRBJ1-3	-	CASSLYVRLSGNTIYF	TGTGCCAGCAGCTTATATGTCAGGCTCTCTGGAAACACCATATATTTT
-	TRBV11-2	TRBJ2-2	-	CASSLKRATGELFF	TGTGCCAGCAGCTTAAAGAGGGCCACCGGGGAGCTGTTTTTT
-	TRBV28	TRBJ1-5	-	CASHPSNQPQHF	TGTGCCAGCCATCCCAGCAATCAGCCCCAGCATTTT
-	TRBV10-2	TRBJ1-5	-	CASRIQANQPQHF	TGCGCCAGCAGGATACAGGCCAATCAGCCCCAGCATTTT
-	TRBV6-1	TRBJ2-3	TRBD2	CASNESGTSRADTQYF	TGTGCCAGCAATGAATCTGGGACTAGCCGGGCAGATACGCAGTATTTT
-	TRBV28	TRBJ1-2	-	CASRDTGSYTF	TGTGCCAGCAGAGACACAGGGAGCTACACCTTC
-	TRBV7-9	TRBJ1-2	TRBD1	CASSLDGTGLYVYGYTF	TGTGCCAGCAGCTTAGACGGGACAGGGCTTTACGTCTATGGCTACACCTTC
-	TRBV4-2	TRBJ1-1	TRBD1	CASSQFEQGTPTF	TGTGCCAGCAGCCAATTCGAACAGGGGACTCCGACTTTT
-	TRBV29-1	TRBJ1-1	-	CSFTGFTVNTEAFF	TGCAGCTTTACGGGATTTACAGTGAACACTGAAGCTTTCTTT
-	TRBV29-1	TRBJ1-5	-	CSVGQGWNQPQHF	TGCAGCGTTGGGCAGGGGTGGAATCAGCCCCAGCATTTT
-	TRBV5-1	TRBJ2-3	TRBD1	CASSPGQGGTDTQYF	TGCGCCAGCAGCCCCGGACAGGGAGGCACAGATACGCAGTATTTT
-	TRBV5-8	TRBJ1-1	TRBD1	CASSYHRGLRSYTEAFF	TGTGCCAGCAGCTACCACAGGGGGCTCAGGTCGTACACTGAAGCTTTCTTT
-	TRBV28	TRBJ1-1	-	CASTPFSVLNTEAFF	TGTGCCAGCACCCCATTCTCGGTTTTGAACACTGAAGCTTTCTTT
-	TRBV5-6	TRBJ1-2	-	CASSAGYRLFYGYTF	TGTGCCAGCAGCGCGGGATACAGGCTATTCTATGGCTACACCTTC
-	TRBV11-3	TRBJ2-1	TRBD1	CASSSDRGRENEQFF	TGTGCCAGCAGCTCGGACAGGGGGCGGGAGAATGAGCAGTTCTTC
-	TRBV6-2/TRBV6-3	TRBJ1-1	-	CASSHTGPTEAFF	TGTGCCAGCAGCCATACAGGGCCGACTGAAGCTTTCTTT
-	TRBV2	TRBJ1-1	-	CASNPRGRATNTEAFF	TGTGCCAGCAACCCCAGGGGTCGGGCGACTAACACTGAAGCTTTCTTT
-	TRBV13	TRBJ1-1	-	CASSITGPGTEAFF	TGTGCCAGCAGCATAACAGGGCCGGGAACTGAAGCTTTCTTT
few	TRBV21-1	TRBJ1-2	-	CASSKNQGLDLYGYTF	TGTGCCAGCAGCAAGAATCAGGGTCTGGATTTATATGGCTACACCTTC
-	TRBV19	TRBJ1-2	-	CASSIGSGVNYGYTF	TGTGCCAGTAGTATCGGATCAGGGGTGAACTATGGCTACACCTTC
-	TRBV18	TRBJ1-6	TRBD1	CASSPARGDRVNSPLHF	TGTGCCAGCTCACCAGCGAGAGGTGACAGGGTAAATTCACCCCTCCACTTT
-	TRBV27	TRBJ2-4	-	CASSLLVGTSKPLAKNIQYF	TGTGCCAGCAGTTTACTTGTCGGGACATCAAAACCATTAGCCAAAAACATTCAGTACTTC
-	TRBV4-1	TRBJ1-6	TRBD1	CASSHEGQENSPLHF	TGCGCCAGCAGCCATGAGGGACAGGAGAATTCACCCCTCCACTTT
once	TRBV7-2	TRBJ1-5	-	CASSLALFRDGNQPQHF	TGTGCCAGCAGCTTAGCGCTATTCAGGGATGGCAATCAGCCCCAGCATTTT
-	TRBV13	TRBJ2-7	-	CASSPRVDSSYEQYF	TGTGCCAGCAGCCCAAGAGTTGACTCCTCCTACGAGCAGTACTTC
few	TRBV3-1/TRBV3-2	TRBJ2-3	TRBD2	CASSRGTSGSTDTQYF	TGTGCCAGCAGCCGAGGGACTAGCGGCAGCACAGATACGCAGTATTTT
-	TRBV10-1	TRBJ1-1	-	CASSESGRGEAFF	TGCGCCAGCAGTGAGTCTGGCAGGGGTGAAGCTTTCTTT
-	TRBV27	TRBJ1-1	TRBD1	CASSTLTGMGGNTEAFF	TGTGCCAGCAGTACCCTGACAGGGATGGGGGGGAACACTGAAGCTTTCTTT
-	TRBV10-1	TRBJ2-1	-	CASSDTLNEQFF	TGCGCCAGCAGTGATACGCTAAATGAGCAGTTCTTC
-	TRBV19	TRBJ2-7	TRBD1	CASSIRDRAYEQYF	TGTGCCAGTAGTATCCGGGACAGGGCCTACGAGCAGTACTTC
-	TRBV4-3	TRBJ1-1	TRBD1	CASSQGVTGVNTEAFF	TGCGCCAGCAGCCAAGGGGTGACAGGGGTAAACACTGAAGCTTTCTTT
once	TRBV7-2	TRBJ2-2	-	CASSTGTGNTGELFF	TGTGCCAGCAGCACAGGCACAGGGAACACCGGGGAGCTGTTTTTT
-	TRBV7-2	TRBJ2-7	TRBD2	CASSAGISGGSYEQYF	TGTGCCAGCAGCGCTGGAATTAGCGGGGGGTCCTACGAGCAGTACTTC
once	TRBV14	TRBJ2-7	-	CASSQETVGGEQYF	TGTGCCAGCAGCCAAGAAACTGTCGGCGGAGAGCAGTACTTC
-	TRBV28	TRBJ2-5	-	CASSRGTVGEETQYF	TGTGCCAGCAGCCGGGGGACCGTCGGCGAAGAGACCCAGTACTTC